Included here is one T cell receptor beta chain sequence, with context. Trimming removed 3 bases from V and 5 bases from J, with 17 bases in between. From germline, CDR1 is SGHRS and CDR2 YFSETQ. This CDR3 contains 15 residues. The data stem from a study of blood T cell repertoires in COVID-19. At the level of the study: Donors in the United States, Italy and Spain gave samples during acute or convalescent COVID-19. PBMCs, B-cell-depleted T cells, or T cells were the source of the cDNA or gDNA that made up the material.

Authors' processing steps: Reference gene primer amplification yielded estimated nucleated cell counts. Profiled with immunoSEQ multiplex PCR; TCRdb holds only in-frame clones, not every one. From that table come the V and J calls and clone size; the DNA was used to work out D and trimming. The top ten clones hold 3.5% to 5.5% of a sample with roughly 280,000 clones, over 80% of them seen once. The specimen sequenced was peripheral blood. The chain has TRBV5-1 and TRBJ2-5, with D maybe TRBD2 (7 bases). This sequence originates from a man aged 55 to 69 who had recovered from COVID-19. CDR3 region: CASSSGTRGGETQYF. The CDR3 DNA is TGCGCCAGCAGCTCAGGGACAAGGGGAGGGGAGACCCAGTACTTC.